The clone carrying this TCR beta chain was observed many times. Its antigen is unidentified. The data were obtained in a study of T cells after yellow fever vaccination. General observations from the study: Primary-vaccination clones mostly resurfaced post-booster (about 96% CD4, more than 85% CD8).

The germline V gene encodes CDR1 LGHDT and CDR2 YNNKEL (reference sequence). This CDR3 spans 15 amino acids. The V and J ends lost 5 bases and 3 bases, in that order; junction bases with no gene match: 6. TCRdb passed the 5' RACE reads through MiXCR, listing each CDR3 protein once. The table lists hundreds of thousands of distinct CDR3 sequences, approximately 13% of them singletons. This clonotype originated in a man aged 25-45 years who received the YFV17D yellow fever vaccine. The material sequenced was PBMCs, taken on the day of the yellow fever booster vaccination. J is TRBJ2-7 and V is TRBV3-1; TRBD2 agrees at 11 bases. The CDR3 sequence: CASSESGTSGYEQYF. CDR3 sequence (DNA): TGTGCCAGCAGCGAGTCCGGGACTAGCGGCTACGAGCAGTACTTC.